These 12 T cell receptor beta chains came from one sample sequenced in a study of Graves' ophthalmopathy and Graves' hyperthyroidism (dated by TCRdb to the late 2010s). Reads for this sample came from an Illumina HiSeq 2000. For repertoire sequencing, the TCR beta CDR3 regions were amplified from RNA transcripts. A first-round RT-PCR used HTBI primers with the Qiagen OneStep RT-PCR kit, followed by a second-round multiplex PCR, size selection and purification. The raw public reads went through TCRdb reprocessing: fastp at Q25, MiXCR clone calling, in-frame beta chains kept. When rows share a CDR3 protein, they turn into one entry using the most common DNA and genes. The sample table contains under 250,000 distinct CDR3 sequences; only one count was recorded for about 32% of them. Approximately 9.1% of the sample is in the top ten clones. The sequencing input was peripheral blood. The receptors were gathered from a man in his fifties or sixties with Graves' ophthalmopathy. Donor details come from another sample of the same person, matched by shared clones.

Here the CDR3 DNA reads TGTGCCAGCAGTTACTCGATTGAGTTGGGAACAGGATCTGTCTACGAGCAGTACTTC. It specifies CASSYSIELGTGSVYEQYF. V is TRBV28 and J is TRBJ2-7; tentative D call: TRBD1 (5 bases). Germline CDR1 is MDHEN and CDR2 is SYDVKM. The V end lost 4 bases, the J end lost 3 bases, and 28 bases lay between the germline ends. This CDR3 comprises 19 residues.

This clonotype was observed at least ten times. The chain joins TRBV28 to TRBJ1-1; TRBD1 might be the D (5 bases). V shed 5 bases and J shed 8 bases, with 12 bases lying between them. Germline V CDR1 and CDR2: MDHEN, SYDVKM. The CDR3 sequence is 12 residues long. CDR3: CASSPWGQEAFF. In DNA form, the CDR3 reads TGTGCCAGCAGTCCCTGGGGCCAAGAAGCTTTCTTT.

CDR3 sequence: CASSYGRRAYEQYF. For the CDR3, the DNA is TGTGCCAGCAGTTACGGCAGGAGGGCCTACGAGCAGTACTTC. J is TRBJ2-7 and V is TRBV6-5, with D perhaps TRBD2 (6 bases). V gave up 2 bases and J gave up 2 bases, with 10 bases separating them. Germline lookup yields CDR1 MNHEY and CDR2 SVGAGI. The CDR3 extends over 14 amino acids.

In its sample, this clonotype was seen many times. This chain connects TRBV20-1 to TRBJ2-5; 7 nucleotides agree with TRBD2. Losses at the gene ends were 6 bases for V and 6 bases for J; bases not matched to a gene: 13. Germline-derived CDR1 and CDR2 are DFQATT and SNEGSKA (reference sequence). The CDR3 is 14 residues long. The CDR3 DNA follows: TGCAGTGCCACGACACCGGGGGGTTGGAAGACCCAGTACTTC. Translation gives CSATTPGGWKTQYF.

V and J are TRBV7-2 and TRBJ1-2; TRBD1 might be the D (5 bases). Trimming removed 3 bases at V and 1 base at J, with 12 bases between. The CDR3 runs to 15 residues. Germline assignment: CDR1 SGHTA and CDR2 FQGNSA. CDR3 region: CASSLSQGLNYGYTF. The CDR3 DNA reads TGTGCCAGCAGCTTGTCGCAGGGACTTAACTATGGCTACACCTTC.

This clonotype was recorded many times. The rearrangement uses TRBV2 and TRBJ1-5; weak D call: TRBD1 (5 bases). There are 13 residues in the CDR3. Trimming removed 8 bases at V and 9 bases at J, with 17 bases between. Germline V gene data show CDR1 as SNHLY and CDR2 as FYNNEI. The CDR3 DNA is TGTGCCAGCGTGGGGCAGGAGGGTTCGCCCCAGCATTTT. Amino acids: CASVGQEGSPQHF.

This clonotype was detected ten times or more. The chain joins TRBV6-1 to TRBJ1-2; possibly TRBD1 for D (6 bases). V lost 8 bases and J 3 bases, leaving 16 bases between the germline ends. This CDR3 spans 14 amino acids. CDR1 is MNHNS and CDR2 is SASEGT in the germline V gene. In DNA, the CDR3 is TGTGCCAGCGGGATCCACAGGGCCGACTATGGCTACACCTTC. Translating it yields CASGIHRADYGYTF.

This clonotype was detected ten times or more. The rearrangement uses TRBV20-1 and TRBJ2-2; 8 bases align to TRBD2. The ends lost 0 bases at V and 2 bases at J; junction bases unmatched: 5. Germline V gene sequence: CDR1 DFQATT, CDR2 SNEGSKA (reference sequence). CDR3 length equals 16 residues. CDR3: CSARDSRGANTGELFF. CDR3 DNA: TGCAGTGCTAGAGACTCGCGGGGGGCCAACACCGGGGAGCTGTTTTTT.

This clonotype was observed once. The CDR3 coding sequence is TGTGCCGCACGGACTATGGGCTCCTACGAGCAGTACTTC. It codes for CAARTMGSYEQYF. The chain combines TRBV28 with TRBJ2-7; a weak D match, TRBD2 (6 bases). Trimming removed 11 bases from V and 0 bases from J, with 14 bases in between. The CDR3 length is 13 residues. In germline, CDR1 is MDHEN, CDR2 SYDVKM.

In this sample, this clonotype turned up many times. The V gene is TRBV20-1, the J gene TRBJ1-5, with a tentative D call TRBD1 (6 bases). V was shortened by 4 bases and J by 2 bases, with 9 bases between the two germline ends. There are 13 residues in the CDR3. Germline V lookup: CDR1 DFQATT, CDR2 SNEGSKA (reference sequence). CDR3 coding DNA: TGCAGTGCTACCCGGGGGCGCAATCAGCCCCAGCATTTT. Translating gives CSATRGRNQPQHF.

The J gene is TRBJ2-5, the V gene TRBV7-2; 7 bases match TRBD2. The CDR3 is 15 residues long. The germline V gene has CDR1 SGHTA and CDR2 FQGNSA. The trim removed 9 bases at V and 3 bases at J, leaving 13 bases unmatched. Written as DNA, the CDR3 is TGTGCCAGTAGTTCCCTCTCCGCGGGAGAAGAGACCCAGTACTTC. This encodes CASSSLSAGEETQYF.

Of note for this clonotype: The CDR3 ends on some other residue instead of the conserved phenylalanine or tryptophan, so this is likely a read error. The DNA is omitted, as the CDR3 cannot be located on it reliably, and the CDR3 follows TCRdb's listing. V is TRBV7-2 and J is TRBJ1-1; the table's D call of TRBD1 was not tested on the DNA. From germline, CDR1 is SGHTA and CDR2 FQGNSA. The CDR3 spans 13 amino acids, including both terminal residues. The CDR3: CASSLARTGLEIC.